The clone carrying this T cell receptor beta chain was observed a single time. How the authors handled the data: It was from reference gene primer amplification that nucleated cell counts were estimated. Sequencing used immunoSEQ multiplex PCR; TCRdb keeps in-frame clones, though not all of them. The V and J calls and clone size come from that table; D and trimming were worked out from the DNA. The repertoire has tens of thousands of clones, 87% of them found once; the top ten carry about 15%. Trimming cost V 4 bases and J 9 bases, with 20 bases left between them. The germline V gene has CDR1 SGHRS and CDR2 YFSETQ. CDR3 length: 14 residues. These data belong to a study of blood T cell repertoires in COVID-19. Overall study: PBMCs, B-cell-depleted T cells, or T cells provided the cDNA or gDNA that made up the material.

The sample taken for sequencing was peripheral blood. V is TRBV5-1 and J is TRBJ2-7; D is possibly TRBD1 (6 bases). The source is a male donor with acute or convalescent COVID-19. The CDR3 loop is CASSPGQPLSRQYF. CDR3 DNA: TGCGCCAGCAGCCCCGGACAGCCTCTCTCTCGGCAGTACTTC.